Listed below are T cell receptor beta chains from one sample, sequenced in a study of OX40 agonist ivuxolimab in advanced cancers. Sequenced by immunoSEQ multiplex PCR; TCRdb stores in-frame clones only, minus some. Here the sample spans approximately 11,000 clones, roughly 70% being singletons. Sequenced material: CD4+ or CD8+ T cells sorted from blood, taken in a trial of the OX40 agonist ivuxolimab. Source of these receptors: an adult with an advanced solid tumor such as melanoma, head and neck, liver or kidney cancer. Each CDR3 is given with its conserved first and last residue. The order of the fields is J gene, clone size, V gene, CDR3 protein. Expanded clones get a size class; other rows say once, few or many, or leave the size out.

>TRBJ2-3|.|TRBV19
CASSPYQGDTQYF
>TRBJ1-1|.|TRBV7-7
CASSLDQGGAMNTEAFF
>TRBJ1-5|few|TRBV19
CASTEDRPANQPQHF
>TRBJ2-2|.|TRBV27
CASSRNTGELFF
>TRBJ2-3|.|TRBV13
CASGKSDTQYF
>TRBJ2-1|.|TRBV28
CASSRTSGSAGEQFF
>TRBJ1-1|once|TRBV7-9
CASDPGGTEAFF
>TRBJ1-4|once|TRBV28
CASSTIGQGSGEKLFF
>TRBJ2-7|few|TRBV7-9
CASSSGPNYEQYF
>TRBJ2-7|.|TRBV6-5
CASSYSHPGEQYF
>TRBJ2-7|.|TRBV6-1
CASSEADSSYEQYF
>TRBJ2-1|.|TRBV30
CAWSAVLAGATEQFF
>TRBJ1-1|.|TRBV6-5
CASSYGGNTEAFF
>TRBJ1-1|.|TRBV9
CASSPRGNANTEAFF
>TRBJ1-5|.|TRBV6-6
CASRPGRRAQPQHF
>TRBJ2-3|.|TRBV27
CASRPEGGIGTDTQYF
>TRBJ1-1|.|TRBV9
CASSESDWNTEAFF
>TRBJ2-7|.|TRBV7-2
CASSLLLAGTHGAEQYF
>TRBJ2-7|medium-sized|TRBV7-6
CASSPGPNYEQYF
>TRBJ2-2|.|TRBV19
CASRTGGNTGELFF
>TRBJ2-2|few|TRBV28
CASSSRGTGELFF
>TRBJ2-1|medium-sized|TRBV6-5
CASSLDSNDDNEQFF
>TRBJ2-3|.|TRBV7-3
CASSLYRFPAGGGTDTQYF
>TRBJ2-2|.|TRBV27
CASSLSGGVTGELFF
>TRBJ2-1|.|TRBV13
CASSLGLLAGGPYNEQFF
>TRBJ1-1|.|TRBV5-1
CASSRDREVNTEAFF
>TRBJ2-7|.|TRBV6-1
CASSEYGDRGLYEQYF
>TRBJ2-7|.|TRBV9
CASSAGFTSYEQYF
>TRBJ2-1|.|TRBV5-1
CASSFSPGGSYNEQFF
>TRBJ2-7|.|TRBV29-1
CSVESGRGYEQYF